These 18 T cell receptor beta chains originate from one sample sequenced in a study of CD8+CD57+ T cells in acquired aplastic anemia. The use of genomic DNA as template underpinned the TCR beta VDJ and CDR3 profiling. TCRdb ran MiXCR on the reads and lists one entry per CDR3 protein. The table includes about 190,000 distinct CDR3 sequences, roughly half detected once. Before being chosen for sequencing, patients had shown CD8+CD57+ cell expansion by flow cytometry. The specimen was sorted CD4+, CD8+, or CD8+CD57+ T cells (not recorded which) from PBMCs. The receptors shown here come from a human donor with aplastic anemia.

CDR3 sequence reads: CASTQYPGEGYEQYF. For the CDR3, the DNA is TGTGCCAGCACCCAATACCCGGGGGAGGGGTACGAGCAGTACTTC. The rearrangement joins TRBV12-3 or TRBV12-4 to TRBJ2-7, with 7 bases aligning to TRBD2. The CDR3 contains 15 residues. The junction had 13 bases not matched to a gene; V was cut back by 7 bases and J by 4 bases.

This clonotype has just a few counts. The J gene is TRBJ1-1, the V gene TRBV10-3, with no clear D. The CDR3 consists of 13 residues. V was shortened by 2 bases and J by 1 base, with 5 bases between the two germline ends. CDR1 is ENHRY and CDR2 is SYGVKD in the germline V gene. CDR3 region: CAISEKTNTEAFF. The CDR3 region has the DNA TGTGCCATCAGTGAGAAAACGAACACTGAAGCTTTCTTT.

This clonotype was seen a handful of times. The chain links TRBV30 to TRBJ1-3; 8 positions agree with TRBD1. The CDR3 consists of 15 residues. V trimming: 2 bases; J trimming: 3 bases; junction bases outside the gene matches: 6. Germline values: CDR1 GTSNPN, CDR2 SVGIG (reference sequence). The chain's CDR3 is CAWSPRTGNGNTIYF. The CDR3 nucleotides read TGTGCCTGGAGTCCCAGGACAGGGAATGGAAACACCATATATTTT.

The chain carries TRBV19 and TRBJ1-1; D might be TRBD1 (5 bases). The CDR3 has 13 amino acids. V was trimmed by 1 base and J by 7 bases, leaving 10 bases between them. Germline V gene sequence: CDR1 LNHDA, CDR2 SQIVND (reference sequence). This CDR3 reads CASSIGQGGEAFF. The DNA for the CDR3 is TGTGCCAGTAGTATAGGTCAGGGAGGTGAAGCTTTCTTT.

This sequence joins TRBV7-8 and TRBJ2-3, with D maybe TRBD2 (7 bases). CDR3 length equals 12 residues. CDR1 and CDR2 from the germline V gene are SGHVS and FQNEAQ. CDR3 protein: CAGGGGGDTQYF. In nucleotides, the CDR3 is TGTGCTGGGGGCGGGGGCGGGGATACGCAGTATTTT.

The genes are TRBV6-6 and TRBJ1-2; D possibly corresponds to TRBD1 (6 bases). This CDR3 has 11 residues. V was pared by 5 bases and J by 8 bases, with 9 bases between. CDR1 is MNHNY and CDR2 is SVGAGI in the germline V gene (reference sequence). Here the CDR3 reads CASSQGNGYTF. Written as DNA, the CDR3 is TGTGCCAGCAGTCAGGGGAACGGCTACACCTTC.

The chain links TRBV15 to TRBJ2-7; D is unresolved. Trimming shortened V by 2 bases and J by 2 bases, and 10 bases separated the two germline ends. CDR1 LNHNV and CDR2 YYDKDF come from the germline V gene (reference sequence). This CDR3 contains 14 residues. The CDR3 loop is CATSRPGGAYEQYF. In DNA, the CDR3 is TGTGCCACCAGCAGACCCGGTGGGGCCTACGAGCAGTACTTC.

This rearrangement joins TRBV20-1 to TRBJ2-3; D could derive from TRBD1 or TRBD2 (5 bases each). The CDR3 loop spans 13 amino acids. The V end was cut by 5 bases, the J end by 2 bases, with 11 bases between. From germline, CDR1 is DFQATT and CDR2 SNEGSKA (reference sequence). The CDR3 is CSAGAGPTDTQYF. The CDR3 nucleotides are TGCAGTGCTGGGGCGGGCCCCACAGATACGCAGTATTTT.

This clonotype was seen repeatedly, ten times or more. This rearrangement joins TRBV5-8 to TRBJ1-2; possibly TRBD1 for D (5 bases). The V gene's germline CDR1 is SGHTS and CDR2 YDEGEE. Trimming removed 2 bases at V and 3 bases at J, with 11 bases between. The CDR3 is 14 residues long. CDR3 sequence (DNA): TGTGCCAGCAGCTTCGCAGGGCGAGACTATGGCTACACCTTC. It yields the protein CASSFAGRDYGYTF. Filled out from reference TRBV5-8 and TRBJ1-2, the complete variable domain reads EAGVTQSPTHLIKTRGQQATLRCSPISGHTSVYWYQQALGLGLQFLLWYDEGEERNRGNFPPRFSGRQFPNYSSELNVNALELEDSALYLCASSFAGRDYGYTFGSGTRLTVV.

This chain connects TRBV7-2 to TRBJ2-7; D uncertain. V was shortened by 2 bases and J by 5 bases, with 7 bases between the two germline ends. The germline gives CDR1 SGHTA, CDR2 FQGNSA. The CDR3 covers 12 residues. The CDR3 sequence is CASSLRPHEQYF. In nucleotides, the CDR3 is TGTGCCAGCAGCTTAAGGCCACACGAGCAGTACTTC.

J is TRBJ2-3 and V is TRBV25-1; TRBD2 agrees at 8 bases. The length of the CDR3 is 17 residues. The V gene end was trimmed by 7 bases and the J gene end by 3 bases; junction bases not matched to a gene: 15. CDR1 is MGHDK, CDR2 SYGVNS, per germline. As DNA, the CDR3 is TGTGCCAGCACTATGAGGGGCGGCGGGGGGACAACAGATACGCAGTATTTT. Translation: CASTMRGGGGTTDTQYF.

The rearrangement joins TRBV25-1 to TRBJ2-2; D perhaps matches TRBD2 (5 bases). V gave up 0 bases and J gave up 6 bases, with 11 bases separating them. The CDR3 consists of 15 residues. Germline V gene lookup returns CDR1 MGHDK and CDR2 SYGVNS. In DNA, the CDR3 is TGTGCCAGCAGTGAATATCTCGGGATAGCCGGGGAGCTGTTTTTT. This translates into CASSEYLGIAGELFF.

This chain links TRBV25-1 with TRBJ1-2; perhaps TRBD1 as D (5 bases). The length of the CDR3 is 17 residues. V was pared by 2 bases and J by 7 bases, with 23 bases between. In germline, CDR1 is MGHDK, CDR2 SYGVNS. Written as DNA, the CDR3 is TGTGCCAGCAGTGAACCTCAATTCTTGGGGGGGTTGGGTGGCTACACCTTC. Protein: CASSEPQFLGGLGGYTF.

The chain is built from TRBV25-1 and TRBJ1-6; D is uncertain. CDR1 and CDR2 (germline): MGHDK, SYGVNS. Trimming took 1 base from V and 9 from J, leaving 13 bases between them. This CDR3 is built from 15 residues. CDR3 in amino acids: CASSEWQVLGSPLHF. In DNA form, the CDR3 reads TGTGCCAGCAGTGAATGGCAGGTACTAGGTTCACCCCTCCACTTT.

This clonotype turned up a few times. The chain has TRBV2 and TRBJ1-2, with D tentatively TRBD1 (6 bases). The CDR3 extends over 11 amino acids. Trimming removed 9 bases at V and 8 bases at J, with 13 bases between. CDR1 SNHLY and CDR2 FYNNEI come from the germline V gene. The CDR3 nucleotides read TGTGCCAGACCACAGGGAGAAGGCTACACCTTC. Residues: CARPQGEGYTF. The full variable domain, with the rest looked up from reference TRBV2 and TRBJ1-2, is EPEVTQTPSHQVTQMGQEVILRCVPISNHLYFYWYRQILGQKVEFLVSFYNNEISEKSEIFDDQFSVERPDGSNFTLKIRSTKLEDSAMYFCARPQGEGYTFGSGTRLTVV.

In the case of this clonotype: A single base separates this from a much larger clone, so it may be a read error. V is TRBV27 and J is TRBJ2-7, with D perhaps TRBD1 (5 bases). Germline V gene sequence: CDR1 MNHEY, CDR2 SMNVEV (reference sequence). V was shortened by 2 bases and J by 3 bases, with 11 bases between the two germline ends. The CDR3 is made up of 14 amino acids. CDR3 nucleotide sequence: TGTGCCAGCAGTTTACGCGGCAGGGACTACGAGCAGTACTTC. Translated: CASSLRGRDYEQYF.

The chain couples TRBV20-1 to TRBJ2-7, with 8 bases lining up with TRBD1. V dropped 3 bases and J dropped 5; count of bases not matched to a gene: 9. The CDR3 sequence is 14 residues long. CDR1 and CDR2 from the germline V gene are DFQATT and SNEGSKA (reference sequence). CDR3 amino acids: CSASGGQGYHEQYF. CDR3 nucleotide sequence: TGCAGTGCTAGCGGAGGACAGGGATACCACGAGCAGTACTTC.

The chain has TRBV4-3 and TRBJ2-7; D possibly uses TRBD1 or TRBD2 (5 bases each). The germline V gene has CDR1 LGHNA and CDR2 YSLEER. V lost 1 base to trimming and J lost 2 bases, with 12 bases between them. This CDR3 is 15 amino acids long. CDR3 sequence reads: CASSQVEGSPYEQYF. In nucleotides, the CDR3 is TGCGCCAGCAGCCAAGTAGAGGGGTCCCCCTACGAGCAGTACTTC.